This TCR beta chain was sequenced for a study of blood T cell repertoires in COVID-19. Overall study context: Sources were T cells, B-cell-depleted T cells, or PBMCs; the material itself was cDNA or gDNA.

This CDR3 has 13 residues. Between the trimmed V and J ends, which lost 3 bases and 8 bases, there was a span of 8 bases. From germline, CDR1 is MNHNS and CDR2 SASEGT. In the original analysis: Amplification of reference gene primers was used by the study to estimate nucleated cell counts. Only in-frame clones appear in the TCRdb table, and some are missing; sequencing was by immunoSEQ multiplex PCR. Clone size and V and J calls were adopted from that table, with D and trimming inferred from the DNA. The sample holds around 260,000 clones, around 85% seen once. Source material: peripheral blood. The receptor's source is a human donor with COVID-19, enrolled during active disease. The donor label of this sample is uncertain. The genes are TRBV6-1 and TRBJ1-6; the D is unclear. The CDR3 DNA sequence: TGTGCCAGCAGTGAGAGGAACGATTCACCCCTCCACTTT. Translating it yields CASSERNDSPLHF.